Below, one TCR beta chain is given with its context. Its target is unknown. One end of the junction does not line up with germline, which may come from a read error. The input was approximately 500 ng total RNA; TCR beta cDNA was made from it with a constant-region primer. Three nested multiplex PCR rounds, a slightly modified ARM-PCR, produced the libraries for TCR beta. TRBV1-TRBV30 forward primers and a C-beta reverse primer were used in the first two PCR rounds, which each ran for nine to ten cycles. TCRdb ran MiXCR on the multiplex PCR reads and lists one entry per CDR3 protein. The data hold about 130,000 distinct CDR3 sequences, with 64% observed a single time. This specimen comes from a study of tumor-infiltrating lymphocytes in primary liver carcinoma. Whole-study results and caveats: The proportion of top clones found throughout all five tumor regions was only about 7-24%.

The CDR3 has 20 residues. Germline-derived CDR1 and CDR2 are SGHAT and FQNNGV. The approximately 17-32 mg bulk tissue piece was not sorted before simultaneous RNA and DNA extraction. V and J are TRBV11-2 and TRBJ1-1; D perhaps matches TRBD1 (6 bases). The receptor comes from a woman aged 60-75 years with primary liver carcinoma and hepatitis B virus infection. The specimen was liver tumor tissue from sampling region 3. The subset here: tumor region T3, left-lateral pole. CDR3 region: CASSPHQQGHLRFWGYEAFF. CDR3 DNA sequence: TGTGCCAGCAGCCCTCATCAGCAGGGACACCTTCGCTTTTGGGGCTATGAAGCTTTCTTC.